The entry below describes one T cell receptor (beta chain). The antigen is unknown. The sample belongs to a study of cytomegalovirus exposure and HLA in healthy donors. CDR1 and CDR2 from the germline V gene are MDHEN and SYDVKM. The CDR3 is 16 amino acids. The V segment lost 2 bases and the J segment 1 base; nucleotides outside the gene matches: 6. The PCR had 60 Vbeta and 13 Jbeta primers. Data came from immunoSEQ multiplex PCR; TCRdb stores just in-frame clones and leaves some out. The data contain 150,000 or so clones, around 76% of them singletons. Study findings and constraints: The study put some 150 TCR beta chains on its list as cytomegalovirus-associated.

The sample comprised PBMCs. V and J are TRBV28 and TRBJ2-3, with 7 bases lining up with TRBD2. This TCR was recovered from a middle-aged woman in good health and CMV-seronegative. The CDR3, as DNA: TGTGCCAGCAGTTTAGGTAGCGGGTATCGCACAGATACGCAGTATTTT. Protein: CASSLGSGYRTDTQYF.